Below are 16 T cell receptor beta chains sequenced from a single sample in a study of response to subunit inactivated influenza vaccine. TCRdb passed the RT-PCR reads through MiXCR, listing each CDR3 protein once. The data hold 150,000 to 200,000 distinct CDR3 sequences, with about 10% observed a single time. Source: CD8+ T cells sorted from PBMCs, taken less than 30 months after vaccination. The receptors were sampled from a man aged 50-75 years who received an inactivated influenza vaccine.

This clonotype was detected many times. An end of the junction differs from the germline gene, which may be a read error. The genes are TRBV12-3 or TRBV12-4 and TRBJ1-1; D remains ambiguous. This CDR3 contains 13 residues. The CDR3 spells CASSLGWNTEAFF. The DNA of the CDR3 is TGTGCCAGCAGCTTAGGCTGGAACACTGAAGCTTTCTTT.

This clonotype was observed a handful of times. CDR3: CASSLSIQGNQPQHF. As DNA, the CDR3 is TGTGCCAGCAGTTTATCGATACAGGGAAATCAGCCCCAGCATTTT. The J gene is TRBJ1-5, the V gene TRBV27, with TRBD1 as a possible D gene (6 bases). This CDR3 contains 15 residues. Germline CDR1 is MNHEY and CDR2 is SMNVEV (reference sequence). V was clipped by 0 bases and J by 4 bases, with 10 bases between them.

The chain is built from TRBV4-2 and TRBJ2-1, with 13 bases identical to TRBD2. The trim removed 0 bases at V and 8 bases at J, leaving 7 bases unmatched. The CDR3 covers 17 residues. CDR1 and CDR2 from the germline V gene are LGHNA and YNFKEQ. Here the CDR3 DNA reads TGTGCCAGCAGCCAAGATTACGGACTAGCGGGAGACCATGAGCAGTTCTTC. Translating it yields CASSQDYGLAGDHEQFF.

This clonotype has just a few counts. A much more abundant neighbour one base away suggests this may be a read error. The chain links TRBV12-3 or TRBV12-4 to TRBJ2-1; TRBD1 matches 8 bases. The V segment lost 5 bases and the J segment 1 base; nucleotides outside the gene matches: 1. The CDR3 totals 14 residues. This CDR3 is CASSRTGSYNEQFF. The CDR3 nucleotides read TGTGCCAGCAGTCGGACAGGGTCCTACAATGAGCAGTTCTTC.

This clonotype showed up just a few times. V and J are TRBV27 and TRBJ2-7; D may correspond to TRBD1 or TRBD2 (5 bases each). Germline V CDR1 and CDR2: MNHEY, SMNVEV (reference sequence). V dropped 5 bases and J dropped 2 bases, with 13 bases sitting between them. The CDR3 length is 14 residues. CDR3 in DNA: TGTGCCAGCAGTAGCAGGGTCGGGGCCTACGAGCAGTACTTC. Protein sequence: CASSSRVGAYEQYF.

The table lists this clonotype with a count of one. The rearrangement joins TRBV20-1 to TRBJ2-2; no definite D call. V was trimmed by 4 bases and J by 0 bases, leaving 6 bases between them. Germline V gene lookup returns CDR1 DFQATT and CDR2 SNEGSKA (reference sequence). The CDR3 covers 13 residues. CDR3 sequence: CSAILANTGELFF. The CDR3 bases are TGCAGTGCTATTCTCGCGAACACCGGGGAGCTGTTTTTT.

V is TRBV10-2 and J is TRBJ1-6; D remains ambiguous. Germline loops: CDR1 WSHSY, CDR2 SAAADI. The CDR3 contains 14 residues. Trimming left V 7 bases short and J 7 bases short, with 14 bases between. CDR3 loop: CASTAASQNSPLHF. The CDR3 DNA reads TGCGCCAGCACGGCAGCTTCCCAAAATTCACCCCTCCACTTT.

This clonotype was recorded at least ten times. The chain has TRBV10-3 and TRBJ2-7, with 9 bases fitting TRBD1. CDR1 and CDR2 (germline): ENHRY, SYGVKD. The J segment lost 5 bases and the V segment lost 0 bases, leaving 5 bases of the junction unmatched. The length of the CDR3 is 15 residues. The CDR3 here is CAISESRTGVHEQYF. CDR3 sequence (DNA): TGTGCCATCAGTGAGTCACGGACAGGGGTCCACGAGCAGTACTTC.

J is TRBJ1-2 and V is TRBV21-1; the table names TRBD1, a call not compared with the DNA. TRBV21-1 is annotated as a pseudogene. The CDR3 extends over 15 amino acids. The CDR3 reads CASSNSAQGVSGYTF. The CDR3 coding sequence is TGTGCCAGCAGCAACTCGGCGCAGGGAGTGAGTGGCTACACCTTC.

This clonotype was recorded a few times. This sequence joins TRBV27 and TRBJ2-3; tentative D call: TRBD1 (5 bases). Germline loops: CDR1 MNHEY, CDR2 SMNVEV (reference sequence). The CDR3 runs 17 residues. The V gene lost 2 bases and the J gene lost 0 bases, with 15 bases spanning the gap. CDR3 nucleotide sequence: TGTGCCAGCAGTTTACTCGGCGGACAAACTAGCACAGATACGCAGTATTTT. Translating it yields CASSLLGGQTSTDTQYF.

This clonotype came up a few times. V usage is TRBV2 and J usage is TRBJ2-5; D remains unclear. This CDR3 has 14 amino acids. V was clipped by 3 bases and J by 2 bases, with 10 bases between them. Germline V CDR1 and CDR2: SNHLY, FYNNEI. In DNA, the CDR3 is TGTGCCAGCAGTGATTTGGCAGAGCAAGAGACCCAGTACTTC. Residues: CASSDLAEQETQYF.

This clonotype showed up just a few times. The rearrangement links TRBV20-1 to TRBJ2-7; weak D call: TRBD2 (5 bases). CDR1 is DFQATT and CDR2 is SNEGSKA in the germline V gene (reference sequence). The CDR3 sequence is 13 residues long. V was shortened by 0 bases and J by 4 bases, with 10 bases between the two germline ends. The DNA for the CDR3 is TGCAGTGCTAGAGACCGGGATAAGTACGAGCAGTACTTC. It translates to CSARDRDKYEQYF.

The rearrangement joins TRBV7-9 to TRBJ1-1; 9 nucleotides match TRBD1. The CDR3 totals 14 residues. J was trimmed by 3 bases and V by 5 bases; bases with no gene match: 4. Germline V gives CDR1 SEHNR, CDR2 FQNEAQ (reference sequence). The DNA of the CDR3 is TGTGCCAGCAGCGCCTGGACAGGGGACACTGAAGCTTTCTTT. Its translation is CASSAWTGDTEAFF.

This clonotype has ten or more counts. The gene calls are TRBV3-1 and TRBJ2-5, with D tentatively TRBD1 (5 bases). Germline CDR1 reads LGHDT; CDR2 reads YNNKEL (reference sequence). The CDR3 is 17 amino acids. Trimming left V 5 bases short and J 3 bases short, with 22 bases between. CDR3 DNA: TGTGCCAGCAGCTTGATACCGGGCTCCAGGGCTGAAGAGACCCAGTACTTC. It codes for CASSLIPGSRAEETQYF.

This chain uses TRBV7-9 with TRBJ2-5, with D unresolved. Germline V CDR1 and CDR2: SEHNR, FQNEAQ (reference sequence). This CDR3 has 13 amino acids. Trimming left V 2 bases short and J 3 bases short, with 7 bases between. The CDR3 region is CASSLRVKETQYF. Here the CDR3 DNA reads TGTGCCAGCAGCTTAAGGGTGAAAGAGACCCAGTACTTC.

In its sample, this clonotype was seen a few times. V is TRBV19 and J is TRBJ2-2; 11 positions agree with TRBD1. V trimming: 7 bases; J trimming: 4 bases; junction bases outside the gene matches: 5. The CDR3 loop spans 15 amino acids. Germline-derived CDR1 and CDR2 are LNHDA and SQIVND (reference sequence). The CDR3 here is CASTTGTGGTGELFF. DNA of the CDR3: TGTGCCAGTACAACCGGGACAGGGGGCACCGGGGAGCTGTTTTTT.